One TCR beta chain is described in this entry. Germline lookup yields CDR1 SGHRS and CDR2 YFSETQ. The CDR3 is 13 amino acids. Trimming cost V 6 bases and J 10 bases, with 16 bases left between them. The protocol was immunoSEQ multiplex PCR, while the TCRdb copy is restricted to in-frame clones and leaves out a portion. This table holds a few hundred thousand clones, about 96% found once. This record belongs to a study of shared clonotypes between healthy human individuals. V and J are TRBV5-1 and TRBJ2-2, with a tentative D call TRBD1 (6 bases). Sample: naive CD4+ T cells sorted from blood. The subset denotes: CD45RA+ positively selected. The receptor was derived from a woman aged 30 to 39 in good health. As DNA, the CDR3 is TGCGCCAGCACGGCAGGGGATCACGAGGAGCTGTTTTTT. Translating gives CASTAGDHEELFF.